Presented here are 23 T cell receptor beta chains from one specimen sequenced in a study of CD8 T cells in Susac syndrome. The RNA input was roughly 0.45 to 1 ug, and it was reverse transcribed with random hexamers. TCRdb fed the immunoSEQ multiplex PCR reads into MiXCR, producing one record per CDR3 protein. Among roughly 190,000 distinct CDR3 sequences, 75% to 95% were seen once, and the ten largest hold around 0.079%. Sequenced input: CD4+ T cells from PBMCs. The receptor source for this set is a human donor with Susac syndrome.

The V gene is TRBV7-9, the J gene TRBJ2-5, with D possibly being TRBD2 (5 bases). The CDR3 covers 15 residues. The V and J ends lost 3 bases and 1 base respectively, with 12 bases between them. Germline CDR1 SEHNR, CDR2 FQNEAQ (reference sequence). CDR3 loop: CASSFDYLSQETQYF. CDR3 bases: TGTGCCAGCAGCTTCGACTACCTCTCCCAAGAGACCCAGTACTTC.

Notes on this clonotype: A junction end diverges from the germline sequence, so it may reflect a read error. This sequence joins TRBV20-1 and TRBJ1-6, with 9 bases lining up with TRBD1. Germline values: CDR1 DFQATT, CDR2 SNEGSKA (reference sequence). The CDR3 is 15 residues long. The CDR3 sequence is CSAREWDRESSPLLF. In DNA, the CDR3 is TGCAGTGCTAGAGAATGGGACAGGGAGAGTTCACCCCTCCTCTTT.

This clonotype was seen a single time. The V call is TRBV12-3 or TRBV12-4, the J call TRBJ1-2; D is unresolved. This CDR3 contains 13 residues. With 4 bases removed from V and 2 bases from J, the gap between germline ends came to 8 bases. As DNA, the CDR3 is TGTGCCAGCAGTTCGAGCGGAAACTATGGCTACACCTTC. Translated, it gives CASSSSGNYGYTF.

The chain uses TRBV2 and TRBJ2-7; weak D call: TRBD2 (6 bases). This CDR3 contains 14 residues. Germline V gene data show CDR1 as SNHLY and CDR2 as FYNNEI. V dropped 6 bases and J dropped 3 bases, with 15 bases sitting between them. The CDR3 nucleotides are TGTGCCAGCAGGGTTATACGGGACTTCTACGAGCAGTACTTC. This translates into CASRVIRDFYEQYF.

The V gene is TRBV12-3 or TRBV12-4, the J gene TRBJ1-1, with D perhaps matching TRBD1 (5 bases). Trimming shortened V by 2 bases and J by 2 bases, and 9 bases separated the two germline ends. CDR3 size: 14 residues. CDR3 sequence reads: CASSLSQGNTEAFF. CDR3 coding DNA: TGTGCCAGCAGTTTAAGTCAGGGAAACACTGAAGCTTTCTTT.

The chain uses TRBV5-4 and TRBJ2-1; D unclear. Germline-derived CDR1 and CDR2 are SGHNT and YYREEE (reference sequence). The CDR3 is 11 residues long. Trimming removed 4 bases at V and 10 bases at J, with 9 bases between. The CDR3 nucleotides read TGTGCCAGCAGCCTTCAAGGAGAGCAGTTCTTC. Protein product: CASSLQGEQFF. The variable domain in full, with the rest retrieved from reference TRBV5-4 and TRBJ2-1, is ETGVTQSPTHLIKTRGQQVTLRCSSQSGHNTVSWYQQALGQGPQFIFQYYREEENGRGNFPPRFSGLQFPNYSSELNVNALELDDSALYLCASSLQGEQFFGPGTRLTVL.

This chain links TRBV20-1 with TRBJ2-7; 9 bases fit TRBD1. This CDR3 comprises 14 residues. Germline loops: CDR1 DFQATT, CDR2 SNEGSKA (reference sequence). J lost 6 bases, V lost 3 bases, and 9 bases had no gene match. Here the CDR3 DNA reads TGCAGTGCTAGCCCCGGACAGGGGTTTAGCGAGCAGTACTTC. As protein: CSASPGQGFSEQYF.

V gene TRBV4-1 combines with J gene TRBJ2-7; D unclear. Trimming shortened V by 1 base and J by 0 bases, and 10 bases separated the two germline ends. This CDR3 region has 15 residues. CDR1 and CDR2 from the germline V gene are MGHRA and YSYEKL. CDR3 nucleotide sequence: TGCGCCAGCAGCCAAGTACTGGCTACCTCCTACGAGCAGTACTTC. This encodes CASSQVLATSYEQYF.

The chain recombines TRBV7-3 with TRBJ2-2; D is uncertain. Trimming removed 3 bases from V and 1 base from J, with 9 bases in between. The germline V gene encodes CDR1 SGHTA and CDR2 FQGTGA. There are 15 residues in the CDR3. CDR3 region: CASSFFDGNTGELFF. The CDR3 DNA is TGTGCCAGCAGCTTCTTCGACGGGAACACCGGGGAGCTGTTTTTT. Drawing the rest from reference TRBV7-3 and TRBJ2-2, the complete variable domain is GAGVSQTPSNKVTEKGKYVELRCDPISGHTALYWYRQSLGQGPEFLIYFQGTGAADDSGLPNDRFFAVRPEGSVSTLKIQRTERGDSAVYLCASSFFDGNTGELFFGEGSRLTVL.

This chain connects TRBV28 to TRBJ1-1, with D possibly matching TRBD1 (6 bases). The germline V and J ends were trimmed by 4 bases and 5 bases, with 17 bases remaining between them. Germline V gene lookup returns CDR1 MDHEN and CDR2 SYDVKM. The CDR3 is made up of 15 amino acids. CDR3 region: CASSYGGTWGTEAFF. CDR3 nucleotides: TGTGCCAGCAGTTACGGCGGGACATGGGGAACTGAAGCTTTCTTT.

CDR3 loop: CASSYSGRRNEQYF. The CDR3 nucleotides read TGTGCCAGCAGTTATAGCGGGAGAAGGAACGAGCAGTACTTC. The chain couples TRBV6-5 to TRBJ2-7; 9 bases map to TRBD2. The CDR3 is 14 amino acids. The junction had 5 bases not matched to a gene; V was cut back by 3 bases and J by 5 bases. The germline CDR1 and CDR2 sequences are MNHEY and SVGAGI.

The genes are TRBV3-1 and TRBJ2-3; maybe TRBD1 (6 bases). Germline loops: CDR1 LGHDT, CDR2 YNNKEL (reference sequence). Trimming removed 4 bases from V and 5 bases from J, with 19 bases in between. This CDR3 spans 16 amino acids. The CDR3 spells CASSLAGVGAQDTQYF. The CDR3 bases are TGTGCCAGCAGCCTGGCCGGGGTGGGGGCGCAAGATACGCAGTATTTT.

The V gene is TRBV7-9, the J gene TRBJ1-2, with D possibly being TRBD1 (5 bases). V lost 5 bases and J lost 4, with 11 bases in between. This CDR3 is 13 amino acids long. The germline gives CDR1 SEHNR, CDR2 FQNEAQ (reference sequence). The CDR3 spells CASSHRDGYGYTF. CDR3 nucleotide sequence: TGTGCCAGCAGCCACCGGGACGGCTATGGCTACACCTTC.

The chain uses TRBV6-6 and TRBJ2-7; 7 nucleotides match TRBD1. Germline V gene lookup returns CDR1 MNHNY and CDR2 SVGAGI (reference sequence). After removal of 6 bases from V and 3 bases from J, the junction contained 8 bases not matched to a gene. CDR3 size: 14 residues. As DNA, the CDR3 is TGTGCCAGCAGACACCTAGGGACAGACTACGAGCAGTACTTC. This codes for CASRHLGTDYEQYF.

DNA for the CDR3: TGTGCCAGCAGCAAAGCACCGGGGGGGCAAGAGACCCAGTACTTC. Protein product: CASSKAPGGQETQYF. V is TRBV21-1 and J is TRBJ2-5; TRBD1, the table's D call, was not compared with the DNA. TRBV21-1 is tagged as a pseudogene. This CDR3 is built from 15 residues.

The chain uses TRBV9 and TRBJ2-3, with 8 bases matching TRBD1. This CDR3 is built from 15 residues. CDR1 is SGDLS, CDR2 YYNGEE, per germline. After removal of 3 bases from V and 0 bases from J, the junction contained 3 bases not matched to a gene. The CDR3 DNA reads TGTGCCAGCAGCGCACGACAGGGGAGCACAGATACGCAGTATTTT. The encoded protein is CASSARQGSTDTQYF.

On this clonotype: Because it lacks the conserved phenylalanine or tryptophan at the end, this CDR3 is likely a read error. CDR3: CASSYSDTVGYEQYL. CDR3 sequence (DNA): TGTGCCAGCAGTTACTCTGACACGGTAGGGTACGAGCAGTACCTC. The chain is built from TRBV6-6 and TRBJ2-7; unclear D gene. The V gene's germline CDR1 is MNHNY and CDR2 SVGAGI (reference sequence). This CDR3 has 15 amino acids. Trimming pared 0 bases from V and 4 bases from J, leaving 13 bases between.

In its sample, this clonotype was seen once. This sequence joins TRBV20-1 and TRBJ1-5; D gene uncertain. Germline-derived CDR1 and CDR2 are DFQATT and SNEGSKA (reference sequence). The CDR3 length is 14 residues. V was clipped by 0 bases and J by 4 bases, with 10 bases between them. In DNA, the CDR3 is TGCAGTGCTAGAGACACAGTCGGAAATCAGCCCCAGCATTTT. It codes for CSARDTVGNQPQHF.

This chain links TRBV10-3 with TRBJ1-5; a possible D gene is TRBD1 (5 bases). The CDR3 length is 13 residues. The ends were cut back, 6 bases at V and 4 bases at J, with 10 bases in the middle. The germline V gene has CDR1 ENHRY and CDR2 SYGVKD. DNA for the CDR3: TGTGCCATCAGCCAACCAGGGAATCAGCCCCAGCATTTT. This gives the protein CAISQPGNQPQHF.

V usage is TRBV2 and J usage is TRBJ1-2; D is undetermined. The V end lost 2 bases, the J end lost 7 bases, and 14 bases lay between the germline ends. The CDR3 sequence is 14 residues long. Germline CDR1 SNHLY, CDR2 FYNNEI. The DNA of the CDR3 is TGTGCCAGCAGTGAACGTTCGGGGAGTCGTGGCTACACCTTC. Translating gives CASSERSGSRGYTF.

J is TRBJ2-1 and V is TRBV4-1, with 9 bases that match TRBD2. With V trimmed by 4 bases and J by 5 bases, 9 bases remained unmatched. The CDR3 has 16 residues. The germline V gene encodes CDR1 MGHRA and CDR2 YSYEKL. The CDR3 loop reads CASSLLGLAQDNEQFF. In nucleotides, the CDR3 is TGCGCCAGCAGCCTCTTAGGACTAGCGCAAGACAATGAGCAGTTCTTC.

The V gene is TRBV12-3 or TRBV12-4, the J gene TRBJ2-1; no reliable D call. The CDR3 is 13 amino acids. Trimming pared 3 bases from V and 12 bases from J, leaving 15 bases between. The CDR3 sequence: CASSFRESPTQFF. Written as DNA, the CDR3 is TGTGCCAGCAGTTTTCGCGAGTCTCCGACGCAGTTCTTC.

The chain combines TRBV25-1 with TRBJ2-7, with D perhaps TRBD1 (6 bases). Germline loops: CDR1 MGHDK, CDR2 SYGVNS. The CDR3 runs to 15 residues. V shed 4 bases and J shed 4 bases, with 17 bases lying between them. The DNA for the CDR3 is TGTGCCAGCAGTGTAGTTGGGGGCATCGGGTACGAGCAGTACTTC. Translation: CASSVVGGIGYEQYF.